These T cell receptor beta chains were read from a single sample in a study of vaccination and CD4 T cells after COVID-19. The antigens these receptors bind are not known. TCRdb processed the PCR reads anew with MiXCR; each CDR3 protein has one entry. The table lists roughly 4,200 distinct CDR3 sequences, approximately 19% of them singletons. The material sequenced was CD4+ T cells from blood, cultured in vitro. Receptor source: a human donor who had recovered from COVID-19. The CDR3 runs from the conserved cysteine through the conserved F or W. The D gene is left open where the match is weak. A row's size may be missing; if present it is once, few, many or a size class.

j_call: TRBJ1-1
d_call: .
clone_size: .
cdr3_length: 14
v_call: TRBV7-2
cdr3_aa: CASSLSPRGTEAFF
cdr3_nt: TGTGCCAGCAGCTTGTCACCCCGGGGGACTGAAGCTTTCTTT

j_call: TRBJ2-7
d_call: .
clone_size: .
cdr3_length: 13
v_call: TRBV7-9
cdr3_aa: CASSLSETYEQYF
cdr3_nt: TGTGCCAGCAGCTTAAGCGAAACCTACGAGCAGTACTTC

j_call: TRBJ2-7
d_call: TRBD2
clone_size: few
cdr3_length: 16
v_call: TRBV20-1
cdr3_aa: CSAHLRGSAHLYEQYF
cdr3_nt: TGCAGTGCACACCTGCGCGGGAGCGCCCACCTCTACGAGCAGTACTTC

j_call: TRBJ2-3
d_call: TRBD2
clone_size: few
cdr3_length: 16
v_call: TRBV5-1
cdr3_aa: CASSSTSGGAWNTQYF
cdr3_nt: TGCGCCAGCAGCTCCACTAGCGGGGGGGCATGGAATACGCAGTATTTT

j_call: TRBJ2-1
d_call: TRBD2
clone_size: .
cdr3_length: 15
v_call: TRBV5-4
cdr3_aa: CASSLAGQNYNEQFF
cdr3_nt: TGTGCCAGCAGCCTAGCGGGACAGAACTACAATGAGCAGTTCTTC

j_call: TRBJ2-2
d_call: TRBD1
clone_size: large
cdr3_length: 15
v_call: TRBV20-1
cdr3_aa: CSARGQGALTGELFF
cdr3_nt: TGCAGTGCCAGGGGACAGGGGGCACTCACCGGGGAGCTGTTTTTT

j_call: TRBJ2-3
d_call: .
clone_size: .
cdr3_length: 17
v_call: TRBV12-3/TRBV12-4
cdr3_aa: CASSLGLLHRAYDTQYF
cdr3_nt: TGTGCCAGCAGTTTAGGTTTGTTGCACAGGGCATACGATACGCAGTATTTT

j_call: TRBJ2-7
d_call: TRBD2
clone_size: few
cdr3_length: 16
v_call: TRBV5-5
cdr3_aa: CASSLGDSGGAYEQYF
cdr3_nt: TGTGCCAGCAGCTTGGGCGATTCCGGGGGGGCCTACGAGCAGTACTTC

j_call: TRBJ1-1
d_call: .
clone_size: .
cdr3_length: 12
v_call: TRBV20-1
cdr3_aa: CSEGGLNTEAFF
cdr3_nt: TGCAGCGAGGGGGGGCTGAACACTGAAGCTTTCTTT

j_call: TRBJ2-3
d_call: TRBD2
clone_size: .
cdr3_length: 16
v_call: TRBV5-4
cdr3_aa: CTSSDASGGVRDTQYF
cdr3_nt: TGTACCAGCAGCGATGCGAGCGGGGGAGTACGGGATACGCAGTATTTT

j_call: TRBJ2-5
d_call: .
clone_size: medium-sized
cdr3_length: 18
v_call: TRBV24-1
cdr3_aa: CATSLLPAGTPMGETQYF
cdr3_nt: TGTGCCACCAGTCTCCTGCCCGCCGGGACCCCAATGGGCGAGACCCAGTACTTC

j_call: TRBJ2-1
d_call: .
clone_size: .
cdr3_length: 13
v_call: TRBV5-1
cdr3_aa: CASSNLGNNEQFF
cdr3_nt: TGCGCCAGCAGCAATTTGGGGAACAATGAGCAGTTCTTC

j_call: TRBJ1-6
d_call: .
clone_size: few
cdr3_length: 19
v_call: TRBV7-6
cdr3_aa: CASSLARAPNHAYNSPLHF
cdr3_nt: TGTGCCAGCAGCTTAGCTCGAGCACCGAACCACGCCTATAATTCACCCCTCCACTTT

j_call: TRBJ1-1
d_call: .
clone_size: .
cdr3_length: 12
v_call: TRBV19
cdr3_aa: CASSRQNTEAFF
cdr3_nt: TGTGCCAGTAGTAGACAGAACACTGAAGCTTTCTTT

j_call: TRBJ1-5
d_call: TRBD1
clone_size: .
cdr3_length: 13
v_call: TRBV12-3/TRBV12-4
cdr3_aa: CASSSLQGTPQHF
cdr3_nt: TGTGCCAGCAGTTCCTTACAGGGGACCCCCCAGCATTTT

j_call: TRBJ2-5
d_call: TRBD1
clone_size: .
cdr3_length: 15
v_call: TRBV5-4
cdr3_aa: CASSRDTGGAETQYF
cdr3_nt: TGTGCCAGCAGCCGCGATACAGGGGGCGCAGAGACCCAGTACTTC

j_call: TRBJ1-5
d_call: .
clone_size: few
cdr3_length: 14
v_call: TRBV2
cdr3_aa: CASSEGVRDQPQHF
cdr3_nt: TGTGCCAGCAGTGAGGGGGTCAGGGATCAGCCCCAGCATTTT

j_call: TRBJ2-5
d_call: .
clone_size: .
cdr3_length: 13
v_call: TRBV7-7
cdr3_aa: CASSLAPVETQYF
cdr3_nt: TGTGCTAGCAGCTTAGCCCCGGTAGAGACCCAGTACTTC

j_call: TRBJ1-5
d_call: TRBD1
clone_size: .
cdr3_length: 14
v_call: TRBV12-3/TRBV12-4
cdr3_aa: CASSLTGPNQPQHF
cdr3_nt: TGTGCCAGCAGTTTGACAGGGCCCAATCAGCCCCAGCATTTT

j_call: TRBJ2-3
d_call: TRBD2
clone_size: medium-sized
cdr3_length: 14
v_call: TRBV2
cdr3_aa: CAILLAGGTDTQYF
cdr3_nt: TGTGCCATACTCCTAGCGGGGGGTACAGATACGCAGTATTTT

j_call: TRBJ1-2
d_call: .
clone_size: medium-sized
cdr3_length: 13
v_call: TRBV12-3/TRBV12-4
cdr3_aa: CASSPGPWYGYTF
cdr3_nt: TGTGCCAGCAGTCCGGGACCGTGGTATGGCTACACCTTC

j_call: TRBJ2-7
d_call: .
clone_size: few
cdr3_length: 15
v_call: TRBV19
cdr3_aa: CASSIGGKRTYEQYF
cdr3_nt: TGTGCCAGTAGTATAGGGGGGAAGAGAACCTACGAGCAGTACTTC

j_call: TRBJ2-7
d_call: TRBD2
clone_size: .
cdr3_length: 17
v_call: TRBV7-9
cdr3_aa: CASSLAIGRGEVHEQYF
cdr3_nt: TGTGCCAGCAGCTTAGCCATCGGACGGGGGGAAGTGCACGAGCAGTACTTC

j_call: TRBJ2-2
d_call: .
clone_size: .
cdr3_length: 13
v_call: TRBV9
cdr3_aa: CASSVVGTGELFF
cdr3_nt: TGTGCCAGCAGCGTAGTAGGAACCGGGGAGCTGTTTTTT

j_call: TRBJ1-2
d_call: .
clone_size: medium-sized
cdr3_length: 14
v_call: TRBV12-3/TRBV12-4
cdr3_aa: CASSFWARAHGYTF
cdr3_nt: TGTGCCAGCAGTTTCTGGGCCAGGGCCCATGGCTACACCTTC

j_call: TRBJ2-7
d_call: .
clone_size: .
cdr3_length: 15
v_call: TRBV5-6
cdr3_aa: CASSPTLGISYEQYF
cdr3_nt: TGTGCCAGCAGCCCTACCCTGGGCATCTCCTACGAGCAGTACTTC

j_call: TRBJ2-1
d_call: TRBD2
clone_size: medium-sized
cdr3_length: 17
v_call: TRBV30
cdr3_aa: CAWTNIGGGSSYNEQFF
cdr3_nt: TGTGCCTGGACTAACATCGGGGGGGGGAGCTCCTACAATGAGCAGTTCTTC

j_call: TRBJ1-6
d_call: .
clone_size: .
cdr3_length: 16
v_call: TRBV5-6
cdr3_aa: CASSLVRGISNSPLHF
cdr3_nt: TGTGCCAGCAGCCTGGTTCGGGGGATTTCTAATTCACCCCTCCACTTT

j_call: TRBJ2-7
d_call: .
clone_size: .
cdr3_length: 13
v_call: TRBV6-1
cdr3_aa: CASSGTDSYEQYF
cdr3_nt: TGTGCCAGCAGTGGCACAGATTCCTACGAGCAGTACTTC

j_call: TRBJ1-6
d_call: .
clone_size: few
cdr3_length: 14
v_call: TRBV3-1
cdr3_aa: CASSQIGGDSPLHF
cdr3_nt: TGTGCCAGCAGCCAGATCGGAGGGGATTCACCCCTCCACTTT

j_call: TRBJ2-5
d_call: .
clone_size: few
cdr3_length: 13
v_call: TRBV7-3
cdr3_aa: CASSYIPEETQYF
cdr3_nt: TGTGCCAGCAGCTACATACCCGAGGAGACCCAGTACTTC

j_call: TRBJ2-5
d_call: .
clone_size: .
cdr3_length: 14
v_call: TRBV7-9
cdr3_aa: CASSLATGQETQYF
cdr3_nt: TGTGCCAGCAGCTTAGCGACAGGTCAAGAGACCCAGTACTTC

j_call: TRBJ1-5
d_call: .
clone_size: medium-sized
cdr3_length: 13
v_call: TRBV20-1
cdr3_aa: CSASGGRGQPQHF
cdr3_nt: TGCAGTGCTAGCGGCGGGCGGGGACAGCCCCAGCATTTT

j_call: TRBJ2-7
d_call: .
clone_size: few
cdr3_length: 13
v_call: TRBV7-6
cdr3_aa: CASSGREFGEQYF
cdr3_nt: TGTGCCAGCAGCGGCAGGGAGTTCGGCGAGCAGTACTTC

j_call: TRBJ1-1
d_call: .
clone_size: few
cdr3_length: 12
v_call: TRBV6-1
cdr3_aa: CASHFGYTEAFF
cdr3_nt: TGTGCCAGCCATTTTGGGTACACTGAAGCTTTCTTT

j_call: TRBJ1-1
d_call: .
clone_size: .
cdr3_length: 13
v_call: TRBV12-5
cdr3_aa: CASNSGSYTEAFF
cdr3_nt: TGTGCTAGTAACTCAGGGTCTTACACTGAAGCTTTCTTT

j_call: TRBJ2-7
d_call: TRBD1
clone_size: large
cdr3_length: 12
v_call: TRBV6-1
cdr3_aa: CASRSTGGEQYF
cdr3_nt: TGTGCCAGCAGATCCACAGGGGGCGAGCAGTACTTC

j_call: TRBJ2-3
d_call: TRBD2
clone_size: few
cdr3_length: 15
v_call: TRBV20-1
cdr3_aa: CSALGSGGVTDTQYF
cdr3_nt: TGCAGTGCCCTGGGTAGCGGGGGGGTCACAGATACGCAGTATTTT

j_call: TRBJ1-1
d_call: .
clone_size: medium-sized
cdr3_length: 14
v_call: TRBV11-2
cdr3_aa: CASSPRTGNSEAFF
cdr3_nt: TGTGCCAGCAGCCCCCGGACGGGGAACTCTGAAGCTTTCTTT

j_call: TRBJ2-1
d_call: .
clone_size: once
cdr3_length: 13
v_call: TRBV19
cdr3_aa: CASNGPAYNEQFF
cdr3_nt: TGTGCCAGTAATGGGCCGGCCTACAATGAGCAGTTCTTC

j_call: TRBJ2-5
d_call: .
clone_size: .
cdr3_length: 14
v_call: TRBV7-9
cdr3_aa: CASSLLAGQETQYF
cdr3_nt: TGTGCCAGCAGCTTATTGGCAGGGCAAGAGACCCAGTACTTC

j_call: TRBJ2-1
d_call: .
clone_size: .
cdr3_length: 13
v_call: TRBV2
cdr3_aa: CASKNRIYNEQFF
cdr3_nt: TGTGCCAGCAAAAACCGAATCTACAATGAGCAGTTCTTC

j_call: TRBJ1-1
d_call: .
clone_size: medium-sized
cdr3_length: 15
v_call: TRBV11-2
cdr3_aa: CASTRNRGAGTEAFF
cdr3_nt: TGTGCCAGCACCCGAAACCGGGGCGCAGGGACTGAAGCTTTCTTT

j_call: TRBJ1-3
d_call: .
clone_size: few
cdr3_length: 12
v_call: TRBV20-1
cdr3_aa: CSATVWGNTIYF
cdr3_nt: TGCAGTGCCACCGTTTGGGGAAACACCATATATTTT

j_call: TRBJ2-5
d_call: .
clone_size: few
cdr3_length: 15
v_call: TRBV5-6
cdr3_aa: CASSFIESSEETQYF
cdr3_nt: TGTGCCAGCAGCTTTATAGAATCGAGTGAAGAGACCCAGTACTTC

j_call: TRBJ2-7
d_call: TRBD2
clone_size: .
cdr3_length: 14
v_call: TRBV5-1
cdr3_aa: CASSLGGGYYEQYF
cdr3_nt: TGCGCCAGCAGCTTGGGGGGGGGATACTACGAGCAGTACTTC

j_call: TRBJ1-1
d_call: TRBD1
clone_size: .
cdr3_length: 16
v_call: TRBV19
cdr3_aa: CASSTYYQGADTEAFF
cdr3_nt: TGTGCCAGTAGTACTTACTATCAGGGGGCGGACACTGAAGCTTTCTTT

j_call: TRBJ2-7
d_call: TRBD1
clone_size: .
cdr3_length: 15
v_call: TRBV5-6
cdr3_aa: CASAVGTGDYYEQYF
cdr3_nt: TGTGCCAGCGCCGTCGGGACAGGGGATTACTACGAGCAGTACTTC

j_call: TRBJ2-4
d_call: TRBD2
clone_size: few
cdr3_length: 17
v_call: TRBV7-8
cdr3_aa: CASSLKAGGLAKNIQYF
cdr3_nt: TGTGCCAGCAGCTTAAAGGCGGGGGGCCTGGCCAAAAACATTCAGTACTTC

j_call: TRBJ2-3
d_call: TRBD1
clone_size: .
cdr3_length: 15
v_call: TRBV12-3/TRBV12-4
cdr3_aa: CASSLGLDREDTQYF
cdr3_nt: TGTGCCAGCAGTTTAGGCCTGGACAGGGAGGATACGCAGTATTTT

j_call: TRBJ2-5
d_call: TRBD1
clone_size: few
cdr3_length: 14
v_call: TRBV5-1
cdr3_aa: CASSLGTEAETQYF
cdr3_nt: TGCGCCAGCAGCCTCGGGACAGAAGCGGAGACCCAGTACTTC

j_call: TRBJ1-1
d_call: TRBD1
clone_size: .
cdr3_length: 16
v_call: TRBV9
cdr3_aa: CAGSVGYRGPYTEAFF
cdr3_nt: TGTGCCGGCAGCGTAGGTTACAGGGGACCATACACTGAAGCTTTCTTT

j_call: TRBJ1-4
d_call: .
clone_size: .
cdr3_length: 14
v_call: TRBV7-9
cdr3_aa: CASSPRGSNEKLFF
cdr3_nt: TGTGCCAGCAGCCCCAGGGGAAGTAATGAAAAACTGTTTTTT

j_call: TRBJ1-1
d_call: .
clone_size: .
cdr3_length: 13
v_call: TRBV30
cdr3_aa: CAWSGWGGTEAFF
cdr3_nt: TGTGCCTGGAGTGGTTGGGGAGGAACTGAAGCTTTCTTT

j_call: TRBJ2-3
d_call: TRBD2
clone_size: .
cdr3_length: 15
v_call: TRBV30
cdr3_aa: CAWSVYALAGALRYF
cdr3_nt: TGTGCCTGGAGTGTATATGCGCTAGCGGGGGCTCTTCGGTATTTT

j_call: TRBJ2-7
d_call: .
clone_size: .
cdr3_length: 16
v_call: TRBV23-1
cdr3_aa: CASSHPAFSLSYEQYF
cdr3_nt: TGCGCCAGCAGTCACCCGGCGTTCTCCCTATCCTACGAGCAGTACTTC